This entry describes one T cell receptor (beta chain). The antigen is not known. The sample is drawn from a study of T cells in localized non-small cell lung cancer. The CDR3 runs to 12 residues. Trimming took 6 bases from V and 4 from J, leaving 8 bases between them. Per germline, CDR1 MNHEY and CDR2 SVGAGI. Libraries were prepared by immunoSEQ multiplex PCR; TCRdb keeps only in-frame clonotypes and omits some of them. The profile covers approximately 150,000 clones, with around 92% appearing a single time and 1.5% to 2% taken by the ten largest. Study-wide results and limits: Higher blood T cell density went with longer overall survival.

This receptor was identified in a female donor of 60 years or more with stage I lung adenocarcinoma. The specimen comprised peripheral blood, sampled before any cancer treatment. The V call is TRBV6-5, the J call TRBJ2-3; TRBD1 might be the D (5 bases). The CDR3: CASRRGADTQYF. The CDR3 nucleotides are TGTGCCAGCAGAAGGGGTGCAGATACGCAGTATTTT.